This TCR beta chain originates from a study of cytomegalovirus exposure and HLA in healthy donors. Study in general: Falling in the Caucasian-associated ancestry cluster were less than 85% of under 450 genotyped donors.

Donors sampled were nominally healthy, though unrecorded immune exposures were likely. Details on this clone: The antigen remains undetermined.

The PCR contained 60 Vbeta and 13 Jbeta primers. The protocol was immunoSEQ multiplex PCR, while the TCRdb copy is restricted to in-frame clones and leaves out a portion. This sample's table has around 100,000 clones. V lost 3 bases and J 8 bases, leaving 17 bases between the germline ends. CDR1 and CDR2 (germline): SGHDT, YYEEEE. The CDR3 totals 15 residues. Findings of the study overall: CMV serostatus was the sole immune exposure data available. Later on, an analysis showed TCR association rates differing by HLA locus, with DRB1 the most and HLA-C the fewest.

This rearrangement joins TRBV5-6 to TRBJ1-4; D gene unclear. The sample taken for sequencing was PBMCs. The source is a man between 45 and 60 years old in good health and CMV-seronegative. This CDR3 reads CASSSVSGPGEKLFF. CDR3 nucleotide sequence: TGTGCCAGCAGCTCCGTGTCGGGCCCGGGGGAAAAACTGTTTTTT. Full variable domain (outside the CDR3, taken from reference TRBV5-6 and TRBJ1-4): DAGVTQSPTHLIKTRGQQVTLRCSPKSGHDTVSWYQQALGQGPQFIFQYYEEEERQRGNFPDRFSGHQFPNYSSELNVNALLLGDSALYLCASSSVSGPGEKLFFGSGTQLSVL.